The subject of this entry is one T cell receptor (beta chain). Its antigen is unidentified. The PCR used 60 Vbeta and 13 Jbeta primers. Sequenced by immunoSEQ multiplex PCR; TCRdb stores in-frame clones only, minus some. Of under 100,000 clones listed, roughly 70% were seen once; the top ten hold approximately 16%. This sample is part of a study of cytomegalovirus exposure and HLA in healthy donors. Study-wide points: The analysis excluded some indistinguishable V segments, including TRBV6-2 and TRBV6-3. A later analysis appeared to link common viral pathogens to several of the most significant clusters.

The CDR3 is 14 amino acids. The trim removed 2 bases at V and 8 bases at J, leaving 7 bases unmatched. Germline V gives CDR1 LNHDA, CDR2 SQIVND (reference sequence). The sequencing sample was made of PBMCs. This rearrangement joins TRBV19 to TRBJ1-2, with 8 bases fitting TRBD1. The sequence derives from a woman in her fifties or sixties in good health and CMV-seropositive. The CDR3 here is CASSITGQGGGYTF. The CDR3 DNA sequence: TGTGCCAGTAGTATAACAGGACAGGGAGGAGGCTACACCTTC. Together with reference TRBV19 and TRBJ1-2, the CDR3 gives the full variable domain: DGGITQSPKYLFRKEGQNVTLSCEQNLNHDAMYWYRQDPGQGLRLIYYSQIVNDFQKGDIAEGYSVSREKKESFPLTVTSAQKNPTAFYLCASSITGQGGGYTFGSGTRLTVV.